This T cell receptor (beta chain) was obtained from a study of T cell responses to AZD1222 COVID-19 vaccine (dated by TCRdb to about 2021). Broadly, across the study: A total of approximately 240 trial participants underwent TCR sequencing, of whom some 210 received two doses of AZD1222 and roughly 25 received two doses of the MenACWY control vaccine. Enrollment into the trials was organized by age into subgroups of 18-55, 56-69 and 70-plus years, and those subgroups contained roughly 160, 29 and 62 TCR-sequenced participants, respectively.

Concerning this clone itself: The antigen it binds to is not known. No much larger clonotype is one base removed from it; base qualities were not supplied.

The CDR3 regions of human TCRbeta chains were analyzed by immunosequencing. In the paper's pipeline: TCRs in the repertoires were compared against a reference library of SARS-CoV-2-specific TCRs that had been generated with the MIRA antigen-specificity platform. Breadth meant the fraction of unique TCRs that were SARS-CoV-2-associated, whereas depth meant the fraction of total T cells that were SARS-CoV-2-associated. Using the MIRA data, each spike-specific TCR was mapped to the spike region that the TCR reacts to and placed in a CD4 or CD8 class. Log10-transformed breadth and depth values were compared by one-way ANOVA with Sidak's multiple comparisons tests. TCRdb mirrors the immuneACCESS table, restricted to in-frame sequences. Some clones are absent from its copies; in checked studies, under half trace to an unresolved V gene, and the reason for the others is unknown. V and J calls plus clone size are reproduced from that table; the DNA served to infer D and trimming. The sample includes roughly 150,000 clones, with about 92% observed a single time. Jointly, the top ten make up more than 1% of the sample.

The time point label corresponds to: about 28 days (+/-7) after the second vaccine dose. Because spike-specific TCR depth and breadth did not differ between the two schedules, AZD1222 recipients who got a second dose at roughly 4 weeks were pooled with those who got a second dose at roughly 12 weeks. Vaccinee samples were obtained from the UK trials COV001 and COV002, which included a single-blind randomized controlled phase 2/3 trial of AZD1222 (ChAdOx1 nCoV-19) in healthy adults. For TCRbeta chain sequencing, PBMC samples were collected from trial participants at day 0 and at day 28 after the second dose. Its CDR3 holds 18 amino acids, cysteine through phenylalanine. The sequence is cut down to CDR3 DNA, 54 bases in frame from base 1. Broad study findings and their caveats: In the small 56-69-year group, the increase in depth fell short of significance, most likely because of low power. After two AZD1222 doses, both the breadth and the depth of spike-specific TCRs were significantly higher than at day 0 and than in MenACWY recipients. Because no day 14 peak-response samples were available, the repertoires could be characterized only after the peak T cell response. Vaccine-associated CD4 TCRs spanned the whole spike protein, with dominant responses in regions 160-218 and 743-854. Most participants were white British and females outnumbered males, and the authors suggested that clonal diversity may have been underestimated. Epitopes outside the regions mutated in the B.1.351 and B.1.1.7 variants were reportedly recognized by nearly half of the unique spike-specific TCRs. Conclusions about previously exposed vaccinees are limited because only six or seven AZD1222 recipients were SARS-CoV-2 seropositive at baseline.

Sequencing used peripheral blood, obtained 28 days after the second AZD1222 dose. The sequence was collected from an adult who received the AZD1222 COVID-19 vaccine. The V gene is TRBV21-1 and the J gene is TRBJ1-1; the table calls TRBD1, which could not be checked here. TRBV21-1 corresponds to a pseudogene. CDR3 reads: CATSEPGTGGRSGTEAFF. The DNA reads as follows: TGTGCCACCTCGGAGCCCGGGACAGGGGGTCGATCAGGTACTGAAGCTTTCTTT.